Here is one T cell receptor beta chain with its context. This entry belongs to a study of radiation and T cells in renal cell carcinoma. The method was immunoSEQ multiplex PCR; TCRdb's version includes in-frame clones alone and lacks a portion of them. This sample yields more than 140,000 clones, of which roughly 80% are seen a single time; around 25% belongs to the top ten. This CDR3 is 13 amino acids long. Trimming left V 1 base short and J 7 bases short, with 10 bases between. Germline V CDR1 and CDR2: SGHVS, FQNEAQ. Time point of the sample: baseline pretreatment blood. The treatment here: 15 Gy SBRT to primary tumor, nephrectomy 4 weeks later.

This receptor was taken from a woman between 50 and 59 years old with renal cell carcinoma. The rearrangement links TRBV7-8 to TRBJ1-2; the D is unclear. The material was blood, obtained from a patient whose treatment included radiotherapy and nephrectomy. The CDR3 sequence is CASSLGAGGGYTF. The CDR3 nucleotides read TGTGCCAGCAGCTTAGGGGCAGGTGGTGGCTACACCTTC.